The source of this TCR beta chain is a study of blood T cells in healthy people across ages. Study-level results: Roughly linearly, TCR beta diversity per million T cells fell as age increased.

This clonotype was recorded a few times. No antigen is known for it. The junction had 7 bases not matched to a gene; V was cut back by 8 bases and J by 4 bases. There are 13 residues in the CDR3. Germline CDR1 MNHEY, CDR2 SVGEGT. Using a J-beta primer mix together with a sample-barcoded 5' primer, a second PCR was run for about 7 to 12 cycles. A single record per CDR3 protein comes from TCRdb applying MiXCR to the 5' RACE reads. The sample carries hundreds of thousands of distinct CDR3 sequences, roughly 47% recorded once. The clonotype was recovered from a woman between 55 and 75 years old in good health. The chain has TRBV6-2 or TRBV6-3 and TRBJ1-2; TRBD1 matches 7 bases. The sample taken for sequencing was blood. The CDR3 is CASYSTGFYGYTF. CDR3 bases: TGTGCCAGCTATTCGACAGGGTTCTATGGCTACACCTTC.